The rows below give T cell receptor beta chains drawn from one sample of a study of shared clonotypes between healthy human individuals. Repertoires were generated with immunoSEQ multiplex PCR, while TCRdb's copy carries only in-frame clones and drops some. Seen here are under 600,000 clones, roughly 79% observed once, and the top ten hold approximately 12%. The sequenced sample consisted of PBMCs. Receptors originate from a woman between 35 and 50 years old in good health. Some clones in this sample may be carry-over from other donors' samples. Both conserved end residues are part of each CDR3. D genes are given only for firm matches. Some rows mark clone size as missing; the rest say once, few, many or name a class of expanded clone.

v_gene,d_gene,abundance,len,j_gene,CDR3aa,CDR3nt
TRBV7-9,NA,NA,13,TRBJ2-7,CASTRRGSYEQYF,TGTGCCAGCACCCGAAGGGGCTCCTACGAGCAGTACTTC
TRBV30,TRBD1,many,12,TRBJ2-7,CAFHRDSYEQYF,TGTGCCTTCCACCGGGACAGCTACGAGCAGTACTTC
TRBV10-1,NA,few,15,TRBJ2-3,CASSGRAVSTDTQYF,TGCGCCAGCAGTGGACGGGCGGTCAGCACAGATACGCAGTATTTT
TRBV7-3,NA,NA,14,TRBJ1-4,CASSPSGLGEKLFF,TGTGCCAGCAGCCCCTCCGGCTTGGGTGAAAAACTGTTTTTT
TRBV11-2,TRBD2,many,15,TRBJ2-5,CASSFGLAEQETQYF,TGTGCCAGCAGCTTTGGACTAGCGGAACAAGAGACCCAGTACTTC
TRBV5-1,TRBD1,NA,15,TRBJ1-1,CASSWKTGQVTEAFF,TGCGCCAGCAGCTGGAAGACAGGGCAGGTCACTGAAGCTTTCTTT
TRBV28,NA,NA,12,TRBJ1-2,CASRIGDYGYTF,TGTGCCAGCCGTATCGGAGACTATGGCTACACCTTC
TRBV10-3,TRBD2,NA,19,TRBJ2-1,CAISGSASGRVGSYNEQFF,TGTGCCATCAGTGGGTCCGCTAGCGGGAGGGTGGGCTCCTACAATGAGCAGTTCTTC
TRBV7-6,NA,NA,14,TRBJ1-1,CASSLGGGNTEAFF,TGTGCCAGCAGCTTAGGTGGGGGAAACACTGAAGCTTTCTTT
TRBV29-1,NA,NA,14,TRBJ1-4,CSVFLQGHNEKLFF,TGCAGCGTTTTTCTACAGGGACATAATGAAAAACTGTTTTTT
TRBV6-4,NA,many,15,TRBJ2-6,CASSDSQAGANVLTF,TGTGCCAGCAGTGACTCCCAGGCAGGGGCCAACGTCCTGACTTTC
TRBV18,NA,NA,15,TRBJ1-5,CASSPYDRNDQPQHF,TGTGCCAGCTCACCCTACGACCGAAATGATCAGCCCCAGCATTTT
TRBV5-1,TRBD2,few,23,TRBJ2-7,CASSPLERSRGTSGSRWGYEQYF,TGCGCCAGCAGTCCCCTGGAGCGATCTCGGGGGACTAGCGGGAGTAGGTGGGGCTACGAGCAGTACTTC
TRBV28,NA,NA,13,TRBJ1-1,CASSLPINTEAFF,TGTGCCAGCAGTTTACCCATCAACACTGAAGCTTTCTTT
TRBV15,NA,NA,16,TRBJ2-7,CATSRDRGTSSYEQYF,TGTGCCACCAGCAGAGACAGGGGAACTTCTTCCTACGAGCAGTACTTC
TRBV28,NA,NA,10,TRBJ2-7,CASSRYEQYF,TGTGCCAGCAGTAGGTACGAGCAGTACTTC
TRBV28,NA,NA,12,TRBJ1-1,CASLPATGKAFF,TGTGCCAGCCTTCCTGCAACAGGGAAAGCTTTCTTT
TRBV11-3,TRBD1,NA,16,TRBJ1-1,CASSSWTGRRGAKAFF,TGTGCCAGCAGCTCCTGGACAGGGAGGAGGGGCGCAAAAGCTTTCTTT
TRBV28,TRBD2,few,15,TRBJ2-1,CASSFHSGRADEQFF,TGTGCCAGCAGTTTCCATAGCGGGAGGGCGGATGAGCAGTTCTTC
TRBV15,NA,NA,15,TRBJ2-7,CATSRDHGGPYEQYF,TGTGCCACCAGCAGAGATCATGGGGGGCCATACGAGCAGTACTTC
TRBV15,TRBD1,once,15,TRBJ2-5,CATSSLDRGPETQYF,TGTGCCACCAGCAGCTTGGACAGGGGGCCGGAGACCCAGTACTTC
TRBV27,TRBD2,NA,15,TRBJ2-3,CASSLLAGITDTQYF,TGTGCCAGCAGTTTACTAGCGGGGATCACAGATACGCAGTATTTT
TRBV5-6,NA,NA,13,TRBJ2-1,CASSPTNFNEQFF,TGTGCCAGCAGCCCTACTAACTTCAATGAGCAGTTCTTC
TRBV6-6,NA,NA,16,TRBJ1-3,CASSSQTGYSGNTIYF,TGTGCCAGCAGTTCTCAGACAGGCTACTCTGGAAACACCATATATTTT
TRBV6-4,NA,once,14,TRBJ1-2,CASSEALRGGSYTF,TGTGCCAGCAGTGAAGCCCTCAGGGGAGGTAGCTACACCTTC
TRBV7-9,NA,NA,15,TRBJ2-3,CASSRDTGGTDTQYF,TGTGCCAGCAGCCGGGACACGGGCGGTACAGATACGCAGTATTTT
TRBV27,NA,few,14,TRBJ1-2,CASSLSTRNYGYTF,TGTGCCAGCAGTTTATCCACGCGAAACTATGGCTACACCTTC
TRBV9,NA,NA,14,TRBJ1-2,CASSPGTLNYGYTF,TGTGCCAGCAGCCCTGGGACTCTGAACTATGGCTACACCTTC
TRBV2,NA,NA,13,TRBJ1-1,CASSEVQGAEAFF,TGTGCCAGCAGTGAAGTTCAGGGCGCTGAAGCTTTCTTT
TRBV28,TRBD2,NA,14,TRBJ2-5,CASTAGGPQETQYF,TGTGCCAGCACGGCGGGAGGGCCACAAGAGACCCAGTACTTC
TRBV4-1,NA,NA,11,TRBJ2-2,CASTNTGELFF,TGCGCCAGCACGAACACCGGGGAGCTGTTTTTT
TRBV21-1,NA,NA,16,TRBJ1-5,CASSKSGRCPDQPQHF,TGTGCCAGCAGCAAGTCAGGCAGGTGCCCTGATCAGCCCCAGCATTTT
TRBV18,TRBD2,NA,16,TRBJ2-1,CASSPPAGGPFNEQFF,TGTGCCAGCTCACCACCAGCGGGAGGGCCTTTCAATGAGCAGTTCTTC
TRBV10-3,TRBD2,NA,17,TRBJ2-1,CAISAGTSGRKNNEQFF,TGTGCCATCAGTGCAGGGACTAGCGGGAGGAAGAACAATGAGCAGTTCTTC
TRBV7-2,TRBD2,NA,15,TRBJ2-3,CASSPRVAGADTQYF,TGTGCCAGCAGCCCTCGGGTAGCGGGAGCAGATACGCAGTATTTT
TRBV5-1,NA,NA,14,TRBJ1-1,CASSLGSSNTEAFF,TGCGCCAGCAGCCTAGGGAGTTCGAACACTGAAGCTTTCTTT
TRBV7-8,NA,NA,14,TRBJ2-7,CASSLGQVSYEQYF,TGTGCCAGCAGCTTAGGACAGGTCTCCTACGAGCAGTACTTC
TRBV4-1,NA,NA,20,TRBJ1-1,CASSQEGFRRTKNSNTEAFF,TGCGCCAGCAGCCAAGAGGGTTTCAGAAGGACAAAGAACTCGAACACTGAAGCTTTCTTT
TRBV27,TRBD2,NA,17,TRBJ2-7,CASSFTPLAGGFPEQYF,TGTGCCAGCAGTTTCACCCCGTTAGCGGGAGGATTCCCCGAGCAGTACTTC
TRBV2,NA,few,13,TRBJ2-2,CASSGGFAGELFF,TGTGCCAGCAGTGGGGGCTTTGCCGGGGAGCTGTTTTTT
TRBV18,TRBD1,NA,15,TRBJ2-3,CASSPGQGAFDTQYF,TGTGCCAGCTCACCCGGACAGGGGGCTTTTGATACGCAGTATTTT
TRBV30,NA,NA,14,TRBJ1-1,CAWSLRAQESEAFF,TGTGCCTGGAGTCTCCGGGCCCAGGAATCCGAAGCTTTCTTT
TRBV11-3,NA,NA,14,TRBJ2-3,CASSSQGGTDTQYF,TGTGCCAGCAGCTCACAGGGCGGGACAGATACGCAGTATTTT
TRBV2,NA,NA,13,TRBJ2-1,CASSVTFDNEQFF,TGTGCCAGCTCGGTCACCTTCGACAATGAGCAGTTCTTC
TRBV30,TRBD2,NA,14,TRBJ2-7,CAWSVGLAGDEQYF,TGTGCCTGGAGCGTGGGACTAGCGGGGGACGAGCAGTACTTC
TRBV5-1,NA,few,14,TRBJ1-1,CASSLGPANTEAFF,TGCGCCAGCAGCTTGGGTCCGGCGAACACTGAAGCTTTCTTT
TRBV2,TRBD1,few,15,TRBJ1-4,CASRPDRATNEKLFF,TGTGCCAGCAGACCCGACAGGGCAACTAATGAAAAACTGTTTTTT
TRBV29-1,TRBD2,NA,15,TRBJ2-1,CSGATSGSFNNEQFF,TGCAGCGGTGCCACTAGCGGGAGTTTTAACAATGAGCAGTTCTTC
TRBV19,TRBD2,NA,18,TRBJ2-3,CASSTDRGLASSTDTQYF,TGTGCCAGTAGTACCGACCGTGGACTAGCCTCTAGCACAGATACGCAGTATTTT
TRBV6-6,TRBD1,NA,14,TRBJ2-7,CASSTRQGAYEQYF,TGTGCCAGCAGTACTCGACAGGGGGCCTACGAGCAGTACTTC
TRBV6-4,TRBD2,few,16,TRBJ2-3,CASSGAAGGSPDTQYF,TGTGCCAGCAGTGGCGCAGCGGGAGGCTCTCCAGATACGCAGTATTTT
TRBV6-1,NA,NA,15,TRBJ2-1,CASSEGPQGYNEQFF,TGTGCCAGCAGTGAAGGGCCCCAGGGCTACAATGAGCAGTTCTTC
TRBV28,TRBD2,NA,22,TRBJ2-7,CATRNWGLAGGLAGGKSYEQYF,TGTGCCACCCGTAATTGGGGTCTCGCGGGGGGGCTAGCGGGAGGTAAGTCCTACGAGCAGTACTTC